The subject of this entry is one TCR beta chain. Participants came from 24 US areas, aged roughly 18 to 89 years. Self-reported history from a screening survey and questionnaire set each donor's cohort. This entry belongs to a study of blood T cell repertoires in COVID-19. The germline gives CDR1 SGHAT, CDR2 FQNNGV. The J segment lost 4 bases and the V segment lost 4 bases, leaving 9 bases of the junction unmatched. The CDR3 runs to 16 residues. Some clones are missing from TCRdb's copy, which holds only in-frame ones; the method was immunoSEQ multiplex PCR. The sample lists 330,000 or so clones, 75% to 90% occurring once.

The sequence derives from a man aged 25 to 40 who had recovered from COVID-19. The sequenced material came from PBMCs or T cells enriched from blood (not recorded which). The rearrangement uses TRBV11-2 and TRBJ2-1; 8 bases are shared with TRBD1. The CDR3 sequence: CASSSRTGQGYNEQFF. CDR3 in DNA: TGTGCCAGCAGCTCCCGGACCGGACAGGGTTACAATGAGCAGTTCTTC.